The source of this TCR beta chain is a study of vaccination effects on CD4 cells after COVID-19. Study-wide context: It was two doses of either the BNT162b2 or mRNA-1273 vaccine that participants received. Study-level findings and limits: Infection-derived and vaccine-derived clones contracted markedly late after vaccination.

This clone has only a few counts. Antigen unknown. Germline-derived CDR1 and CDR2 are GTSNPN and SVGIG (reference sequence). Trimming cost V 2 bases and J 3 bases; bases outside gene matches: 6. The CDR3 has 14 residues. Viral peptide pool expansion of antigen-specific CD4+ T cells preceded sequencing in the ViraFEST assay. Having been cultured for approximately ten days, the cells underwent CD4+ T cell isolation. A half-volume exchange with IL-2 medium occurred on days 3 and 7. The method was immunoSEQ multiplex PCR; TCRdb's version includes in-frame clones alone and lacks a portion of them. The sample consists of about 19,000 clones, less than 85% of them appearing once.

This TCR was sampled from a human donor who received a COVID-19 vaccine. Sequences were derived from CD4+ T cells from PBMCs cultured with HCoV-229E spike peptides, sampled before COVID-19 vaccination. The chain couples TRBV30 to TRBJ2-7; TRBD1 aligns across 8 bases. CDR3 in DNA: TGTGCCTGGAGTCGGACAGGGCTCGGCTACGAGCAGTACTTC. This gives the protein CAWSRTGLGYEQYF.